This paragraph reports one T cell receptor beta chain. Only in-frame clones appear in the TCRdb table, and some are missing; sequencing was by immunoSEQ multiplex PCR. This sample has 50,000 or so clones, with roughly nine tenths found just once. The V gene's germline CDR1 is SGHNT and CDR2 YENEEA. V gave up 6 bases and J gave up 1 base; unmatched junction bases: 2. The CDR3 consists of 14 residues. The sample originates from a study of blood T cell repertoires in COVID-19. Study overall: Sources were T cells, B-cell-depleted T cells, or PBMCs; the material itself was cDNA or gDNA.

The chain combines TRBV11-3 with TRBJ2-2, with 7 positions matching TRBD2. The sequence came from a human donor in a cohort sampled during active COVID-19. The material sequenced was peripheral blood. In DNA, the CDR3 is TGTGCCAGCAGGGGGGAGGGGAACACCGGGGAGCTGTTTTTT. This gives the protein CASRGEGNTGELFF.